Described below is a single TCR beta chain sequence and its context. This sample was included in a study of cytomegalovirus exposure and HLA in healthy donors. It was with 60 Vbeta and 13 Jbeta primers that the PCR ran. TCRdb's copy holds only in-frame clones and misses some; the assay was immunoSEQ multiplex PCR. Its clone listing holds tens of thousands of clones. The sequence derives from a woman aged 40 to 50 in good health and CMV-seropositive. The sample was PBMCs.

Here the CDR3 DNA reads TGTGCCAGCAGTTCCCCGACCAAGGGGTCCTACGAGCAGTACTTC. It specifies CASSSPTKGSYEQYF. The rearrangement joins TRBV27 to TRBJ2-7, with D tentatively TRBD1 (5 bases). Trimming took 4 bases from V and 1 from J, leaving 14 bases between them. The V gene's germline CDR1 is MNHEY and CDR2 SMNVEV (reference sequence). CDR3 length: 15 amino acids.